This TCR beta chain is drawn from a study of blood T cell repertoires in COVID-19. TCRdb's table, derived via immunoSEQ multiplex PCR, lists solely in-frame clones and lacks some. The sample shows roughly 320,000 clones, about 82% of them seen only once. Germline loops: CDR1 MGHRA, CDR2 YSYEKL. This CDR3 region has 13 residues. V lost 1 base and J 6 bases, leaving 10 bases between the germline ends. Sequencing was carried out using peripheral blood. This receptor was obtained from a human donor in a cohort sampled during active COVID-19. The rearrangement joins TRBV4-1 to TRBJ2-7; possible D gene TRBD2, 6 bases. The chain's CDR3 is CASSQVGGPEQYF. CDR3 nucleotides: TGCGCCAGCAGCCAAGTGGGGGGACCCGAGCAGTACTTC.